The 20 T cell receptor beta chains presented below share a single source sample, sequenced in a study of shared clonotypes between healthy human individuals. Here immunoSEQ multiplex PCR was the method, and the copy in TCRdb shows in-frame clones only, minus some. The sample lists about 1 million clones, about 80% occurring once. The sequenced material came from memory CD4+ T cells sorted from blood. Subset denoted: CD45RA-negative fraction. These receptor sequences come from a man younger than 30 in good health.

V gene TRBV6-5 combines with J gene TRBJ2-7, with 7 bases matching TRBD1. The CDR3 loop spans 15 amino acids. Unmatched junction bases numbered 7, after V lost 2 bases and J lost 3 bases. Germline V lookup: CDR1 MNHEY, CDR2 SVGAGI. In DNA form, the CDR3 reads TGTGCCAGCAGTTACAGTACAGGGGTTCTCTACGAGCAGTACTTC. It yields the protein CASSYSTGVLYEQYF.

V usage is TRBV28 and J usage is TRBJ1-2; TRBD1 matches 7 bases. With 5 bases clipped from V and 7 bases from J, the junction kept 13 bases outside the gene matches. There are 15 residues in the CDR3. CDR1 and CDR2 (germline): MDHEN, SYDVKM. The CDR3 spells CASSPADRAIFGYTF. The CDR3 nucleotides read TGTGCCAGCAGTCCCGCCGACAGGGCCATTTTTGGCTACACCTTC.

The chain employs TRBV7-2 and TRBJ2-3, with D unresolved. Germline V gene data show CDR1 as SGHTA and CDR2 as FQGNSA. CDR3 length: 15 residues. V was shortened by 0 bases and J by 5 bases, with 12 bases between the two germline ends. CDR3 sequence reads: CASSLAAPNGDTQYF. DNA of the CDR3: TGTGCCAGCAGCTTAGCTGCCCCTAACGGAGATACGCAGTATTTT. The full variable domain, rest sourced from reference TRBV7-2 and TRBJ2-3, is GAGVSQSPSNKVTEKGKDVELRCDPISGHTALYWYRQSLGQGLEFLIYFQGNSAPDKSGLPSDRFSAERTGGSVSTLTIQRTQQEDSAVYLCASSLAAPNGDTQYFGPGTRLTVL.

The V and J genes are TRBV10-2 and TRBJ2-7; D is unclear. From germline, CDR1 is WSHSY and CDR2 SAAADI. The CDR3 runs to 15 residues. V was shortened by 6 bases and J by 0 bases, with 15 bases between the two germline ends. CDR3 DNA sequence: TGCGCCAGCAGGGTTATGAAAGTCACCTCCTACGAGCAGTACTTC. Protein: CASRVMKVTSYEQYF.

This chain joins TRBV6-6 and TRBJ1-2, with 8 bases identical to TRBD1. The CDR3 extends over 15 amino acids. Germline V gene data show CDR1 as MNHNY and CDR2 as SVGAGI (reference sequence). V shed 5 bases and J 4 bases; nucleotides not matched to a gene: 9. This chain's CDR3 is CASSVPQGVFYGYTF. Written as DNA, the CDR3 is TGTGCCAGCAGTGTCCCACAGGGGGTTTTCTATGGCTACACCTTC.

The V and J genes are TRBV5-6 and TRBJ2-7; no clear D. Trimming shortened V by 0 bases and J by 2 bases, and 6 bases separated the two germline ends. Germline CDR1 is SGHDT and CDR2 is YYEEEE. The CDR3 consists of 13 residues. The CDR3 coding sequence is TGTGCCAGCAGCTTGGCTATCCCCTACGAGCAGTACTTC. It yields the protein CASSLAIPYEQYF.

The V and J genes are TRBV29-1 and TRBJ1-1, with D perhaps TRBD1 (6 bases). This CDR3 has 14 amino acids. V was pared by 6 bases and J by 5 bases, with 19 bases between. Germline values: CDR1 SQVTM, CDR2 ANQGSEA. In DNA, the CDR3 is TGCAGCGTCGGCTACAGGGAAATGGGGACTGAAGCTTTCTTT. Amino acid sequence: CSVGYREMGTEAFF.

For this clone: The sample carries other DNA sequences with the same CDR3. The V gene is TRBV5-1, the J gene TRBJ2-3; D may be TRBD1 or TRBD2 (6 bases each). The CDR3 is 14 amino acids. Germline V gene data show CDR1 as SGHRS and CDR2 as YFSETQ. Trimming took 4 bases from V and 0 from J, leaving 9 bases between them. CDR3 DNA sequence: TGCGCCAGCAGCCCCGGGGGCAGCACAGATACGCAGTATTTT. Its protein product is CASSPGGSTDTQYF.

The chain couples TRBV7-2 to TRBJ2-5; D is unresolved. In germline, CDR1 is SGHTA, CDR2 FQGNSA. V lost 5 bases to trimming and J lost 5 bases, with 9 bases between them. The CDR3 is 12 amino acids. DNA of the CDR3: TGTGCCAGCAGCCGCCTGGGCGAGACCCAGTACTTC. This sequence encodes CASSRLGETQYF.

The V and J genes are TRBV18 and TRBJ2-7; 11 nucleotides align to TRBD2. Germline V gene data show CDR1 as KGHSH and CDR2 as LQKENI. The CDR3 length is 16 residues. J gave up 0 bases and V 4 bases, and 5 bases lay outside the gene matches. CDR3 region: CASSQLAGDTSYEQYF. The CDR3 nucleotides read TGTGCCAGCTCACAACTAGCGGGAGACACCTCCTACGAGCAGTACTTC.

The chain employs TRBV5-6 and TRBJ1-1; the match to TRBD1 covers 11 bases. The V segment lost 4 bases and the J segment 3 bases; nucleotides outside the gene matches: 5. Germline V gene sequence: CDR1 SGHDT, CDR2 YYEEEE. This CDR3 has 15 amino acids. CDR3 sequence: CASSPRDRGDTEAFF. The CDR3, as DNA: TGTGCCAGCAGCCCCCGGGACAGGGGGGACACTGAAGCTTTCTTT.

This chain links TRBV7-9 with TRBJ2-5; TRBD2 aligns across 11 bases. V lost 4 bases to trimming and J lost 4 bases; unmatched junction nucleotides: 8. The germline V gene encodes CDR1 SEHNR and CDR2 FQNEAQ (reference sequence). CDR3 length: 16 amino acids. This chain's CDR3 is CASSSLTSGGGETQYF. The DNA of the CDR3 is TGTGCCAGCAGCTCCCTCACTAGCGGGGGTGGAGAGACCCAGTACTTC.

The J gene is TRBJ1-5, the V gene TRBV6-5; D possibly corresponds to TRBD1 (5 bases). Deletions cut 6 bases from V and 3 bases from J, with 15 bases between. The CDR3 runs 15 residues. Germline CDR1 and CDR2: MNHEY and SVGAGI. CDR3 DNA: TGTGCCAGCAGGTCCGTTCAGGGCCCCAATCAGCCCCAGCATTTT. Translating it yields CASRSVQGPNQPQHF.

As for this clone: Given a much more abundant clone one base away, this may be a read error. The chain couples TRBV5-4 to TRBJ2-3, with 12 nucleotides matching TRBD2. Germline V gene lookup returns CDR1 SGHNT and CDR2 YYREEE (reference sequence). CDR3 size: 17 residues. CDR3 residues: CANSWTSGTSSTDTQYF. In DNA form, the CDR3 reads TGTGCCAACAGCTGGACTAGCGGGACCTCTAGCACAGATACGCAGTATTTT.

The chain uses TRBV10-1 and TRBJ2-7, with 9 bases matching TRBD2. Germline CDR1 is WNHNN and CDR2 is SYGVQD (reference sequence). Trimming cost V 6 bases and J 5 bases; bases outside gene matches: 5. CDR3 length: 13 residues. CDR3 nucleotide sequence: TGCGCCAGCAGCCGGACTAGCGACAACGAGCAGTACTTC. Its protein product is CASSRTSDNEQYF.

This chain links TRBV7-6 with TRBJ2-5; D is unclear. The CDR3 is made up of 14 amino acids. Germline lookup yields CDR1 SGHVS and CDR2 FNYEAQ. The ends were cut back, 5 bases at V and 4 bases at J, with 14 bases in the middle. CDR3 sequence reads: CASSTNSLGETQYF. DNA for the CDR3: TGTGCCAGCAGCACGAACAGTCTTGGAGAGACCCAGTACTTC.

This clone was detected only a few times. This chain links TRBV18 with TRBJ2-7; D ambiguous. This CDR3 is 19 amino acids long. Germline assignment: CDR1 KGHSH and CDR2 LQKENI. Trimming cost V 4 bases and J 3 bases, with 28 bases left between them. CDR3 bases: TGTGCCAGCTCACTCCGAGTTCCCCTTGAAATGTCCCCTTACTACGAGCAGTACTTC. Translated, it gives CASSLRVPLEMSPYYEQYF.

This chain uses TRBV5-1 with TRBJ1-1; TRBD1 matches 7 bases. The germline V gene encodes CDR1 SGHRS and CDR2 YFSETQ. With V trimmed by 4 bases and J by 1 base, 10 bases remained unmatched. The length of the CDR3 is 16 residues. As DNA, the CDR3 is TGCGCCAGCAGCCTCCGTTGGGGACAGCAGAACACTGAAGCTTTCTTT. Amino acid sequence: CASSLRWGQQNTEAFF.

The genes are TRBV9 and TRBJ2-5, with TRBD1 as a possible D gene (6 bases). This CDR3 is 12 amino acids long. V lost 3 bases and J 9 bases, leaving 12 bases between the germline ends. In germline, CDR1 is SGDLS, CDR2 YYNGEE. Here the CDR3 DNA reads TGTGCCAGCAGCGACTTACAGGGAGCCCAGTACTTC. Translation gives CASSDLQGAQYF.

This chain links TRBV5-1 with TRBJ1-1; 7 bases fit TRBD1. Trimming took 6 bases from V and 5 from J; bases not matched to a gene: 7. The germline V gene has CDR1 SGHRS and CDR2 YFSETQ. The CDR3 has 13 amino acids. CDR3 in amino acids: CASTRQGGTEAFF. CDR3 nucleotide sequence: TGCGCCAGCACCCGACAGGGAGGGACTGAAGCTTTCTTT.